These 24 T cell receptor beta chains were sequenced from one sample in a study of blood T cell repertoires in COVID-19. Profiling relied on immunoSEQ multiplex PCR, and the TCRdb table lists in-frame clones only, not all of them. The sample records about 120,000 clones, approximately 88% being singletons. The sequencing sample was made of peripheral blood. These TCRs come from a man in his fifties with acute or convalescent COVID-19.

J is TRBJ2-1 and V is TRBV5-1, with D perhaps matching TRBD2 (6 bases). Trimming took 0 bases from V and 0 from J, leaving 7 bases between them. Germline V gene lookup returns CDR1 SGHRS and CDR2 YFSETQ. CDR3 length: 15 amino acids. The DNA of the CDR3 is TGCGCCAGCAGCTTGGTGGGGGGCTCCTACAATGAGCAGTTCTTC. Its protein is CASSLVGGSYNEQFF.

The rearrangement uses TRBV11-2 and TRBJ2-3; 11 bases are shared with TRBD1. From germline, CDR1 is SGHAT and CDR2 FQNNGV. The CDR3 covers 15 residues. V was clipped by 5 bases and J by 3 bases; unmatched bases: 4. The CDR3, as DNA: TGTGCCAGCAGCCCGGACAGGGGGCGAACAGATACGCAGTATTTT. Amino acid sequence: CASSPDRGRTDTQYF.

The V gene is TRBV3-1 (or the pseudogene TRBV3-2), the J gene TRBJ2-1; no firm D call. This CDR3 comprises 11 residues. Trimming stripped 10 bases from V and 8 bases from J, with 12 bases between. The germline CDR1 and CDR2 sequences are LGHDT and YNNKEL (reference sequence). CDR3 DNA: TGTGCCACCCAAGCCCCCCATGAGCAGTTCTTC. Translating gives CATQAPHEQFF.

This chain joins TRBV28 and TRBJ1-6; D ambiguous. Germline values: CDR1 MDHEN, CDR2 SYDVKM. This CDR3 region has 18 residues. V gave up 2 bases and J gave up 5 bases, with 19 bases separating them. The CDR3 DNA sequence: TGTGCCAGCAGTTTAAACGCCCCCAGGACTTTCAATAATTCACCCCTCCACTTT. This sequence encodes CASSLNAPRTFNNSPLHF.

The rearrangement joins TRBV29-1 to TRBJ1-1; 7 bases map to TRBD1. Germline loops: CDR1 SQVTM, CDR2 ANQGSEA. This CDR3 is built from 12 residues. V lost 6 bases to trimming and J lost 6 bases; unmatched junction nucleotides: 7. CDR3 coding DNA: TGCAGCGTCGATTCAGGGGGTTCTGAAGCTTTCTTT. It specifies CSVDSGGSEAFF.

V gene TRBV7-9 combines with J gene TRBJ2-7, with TRBD2 as a possible D gene (6 bases). The germline V and J ends were trimmed by 3 bases and 5 bases, with 11 bases remaining between them. CDR1 is SEHNR, CDR2 FQNEAQ, per germline (reference sequence). The CDR3 loop spans 13 amino acids. DNA of the CDR3: TGTGCCAGCAGCTTTTTCGGGGGAAACGAGCAGTACTTC. This translates into CASSFFGGNEQYF.

V usage is TRBV18 and J usage is TRBJ1-1; D possibly corresponds to TRBD1 (5 bases). CDR1 KGHSH and CDR2 LQKENI come from the germline V gene. The CDR3 runs to 13 residues. Trimming cost V 4 bases and J 11 bases, with 17 bases left between them. The CDR3 region is CASSLGTDMAAFF. Here the CDR3 DNA reads TGTGCCAGCTCACTAGGTACGGACATGGCGGCTTTCTTT.

The J gene is TRBJ2-1, the V gene TRBV5-4; D is unresolved. The CDR3 is 11 residues long. V was shortened by 2 bases and J by 5 bases, with 2 bases between the two germline ends. Germline CDR1 is SGHNT and CDR2 is YYREEE (reference sequence). CDR3 amino acids: CASSFNNEQFF. CDR3 sequence (DNA): TGTGCCAGCAGCTTTAACAATGAGCAGTTCTTC.

This sequence joins TRBV9 and TRBJ2-3; D unclear. CDR3 length: 14 residues. V was trimmed by 4 bases and J by 4 bases, leaving 13 bases between them. Germline lookup yields CDR1 SGDLS and CDR2 YYNGEE. As DNA, the CDR3 is TGTGCCAGCAGCTATCCCCCCACTGCAGATACGCAGTATTTT. Translation: CASSYPPTADTQYF.

This clone was counted a single time. The rearrangement uses TRBV5-1 and TRBJ2-5, with D maybe TRBD1 (5 bases). The CDR3 is 15 residues long. Germline CDR1 reads SGHRS; CDR2 reads YFSETQ. Trimming removed 0 bases from V and 5 bases from J, with 14 bases in between. The CDR3 coding sequence is TGCGCCAGCAGCTTGGAGCTCAGGGCATGGGAGACCCAGTACTTC. This codes for CASSLELRAWETQYF.

V is TRBV19 and J is TRBJ1-3, with D unclear. This CDR3 has 12 residues. Germline V lookup: CDR1 LNHDA, CDR2 SQIVND (reference sequence). The ends were cut back, 6 bases at V and 6 bases at J, with 9 bases in the middle. The CDR3 is CASRPRENTIYF. As DNA, the CDR3 is TGTGCCAGTAGGCCACGGGAAAACACCATATATTTT.

V and J are TRBV6-1 and TRBJ1-2, with D tentatively TRBD1 (6 bases). This CDR3 has 12 amino acids. The V end lost 8 bases, the J end lost 4 bases, and 11 bases lay between the germline ends. Germline CDR1 reads MNHNS; CDR2 reads SASEGT. In DNA form, the CDR3 reads TGTGCCAGCTCTCAGGGGATCTATGGCTACACCTTC. This encodes CASSQGIYGYTF.

The DNA of the CDR3 is TGTGCCAGCAGCCAAAGGACAGATAATGAAAAACTGTTTTTT. It translates to CASSQRTDNEKLFF. This chain links TRBV3-1 (or the pseudogene TRBV3-2) with TRBJ1-4, with D maybe TRBD1 (6 bases). V gave up 2 bases and J gave up 4 bases, with 8 bases separating them. The CDR3 runs 14 residues. The germline gives CDR1 LGHDT, CDR2 YNNKEL (reference sequence).

The rearrangement uses TRBV5-4 and TRBJ1-6; D possibly corresponds to TRBD1 (6 bases). Germline V gene data show CDR1 as SGHNT and CDR2 as YYREEE (reference sequence). V was shortened by 4 bases and J by 14 bases, with 25 bases between the two germline ends. The CDR3 runs 16 residues. The CDR3 is CASSPDRMVWSPSLHF. Written as DNA, the CDR3 is TGTGCCAGCAGCCCTGACAGGATGGTTTGGTCCCCATCCCTCCACTTT. The whole variable domain, remainder taken from reference TRBV5-4 and TRBJ1-6, is ETGVTQSPTHLIKTRGQQVTLRCSSQSGHNTVSWYQQALGQGPQFIFQYYREEENGRGNFPPRFSGLQFPNYSSELNVNALELDDSALYLCASSPDRMVWSPSLHFGNGTRLTVT.

V and J are TRBV11-2 and TRBJ2-2; 7 nucleotides match TRBD1. In germline, CDR1 is SGHAT, CDR2 FQNNGV. The V segment lost 5 bases and the J segment 4 bases; nucleotides outside the gene matches: 4. This CDR3 has 14 amino acids. The CDR3 here is CASSANRGTGELFF. The CDR3 DNA reads as TGTGCCAGCAGCGCAAACAGGGGCACCGGGGAGCTGTTTTTT.

The chain uses TRBV6-1 and TRBJ1-1; D is uncertain. Germline CDR1 and CDR2: MNHNS and SASEGT. This CDR3 is built from 15 residues. Between the trimmed V and J ends, which lost 1 base and 4 bases, there was a span of 13 bases. Written as DNA, the CDR3 is TGTGCCAGCAGTGAAGGGGCTATAGTGGGCACTGAAGCTTTCTTT. This encodes CASSEGAIVGTEAFF.

This clone appeared a single time. The V call is TRBV5-5, the J call TRBJ2-7; perhaps TRBD2 as D (5 bases). Germline V gene data show CDR1 as SGHKS and CDR2 as YYEKEE (reference sequence). Trimming took 1 base from V and 1 from J, leaving 9 bases between them. The CDR3 totals 14 residues. The CDR3 sequence: CASSLIRTSYEQYF. The CDR3 nucleotides read TGTGCCAGCAGCTTGATCAGGACTTCCTACGAGCAGTACTTC.

The rearrangement uses TRBV2 and TRBJ2-2; TRBD1 is a possible D gene (5 bases). The CDR3 is 15 amino acids. Trimming took off 3 bases at V and 1 base at J, with 9 bases between the two ends. The V gene's germline CDR1 is SNHLY and CDR2 FYNNEI. CDR3 bases: TGTGCCAGCAGTGATCCAGGGAAGAACACCGGGGAGCTGTTTTTT. This encodes CASSDPGKNTGELFF.

The rearrangement links TRBV30 to TRBJ1-1, with D hard to call. CDR1 is GTSNPN and CDR2 is SVGIG in the germline V gene (reference sequence). V was clipped by 0 bases and J by 5 bases, with 16 bases between them. The CDR3 loop spans 15 amino acids. CDR3 sequence reads: CAWSVGHPGGTEAFF. Written as DNA, the CDR3 is TGTGCCTGGAGTGTAGGCCACCCGGGAGGGACTGAAGCTTTCTTT.

This chain links TRBV14 with TRBJ2-7; TRBD1 agrees at 11 bases. Germline values: CDR1 SGHDN, CDR2 FVKESK. V was clipped by 2 bases and J by 3 bases; unmatched bases: 3. This CDR3 contains 15 residues. Here the CDR3 reads CASSQLGQGDYEQYF. CDR3 nucleotides: TGTGCCAGCAGCCAACTGGGACAGGGGGACTACGAGCAGTACTTC.

The chain is built from TRBV6-6 and TRBJ1-3; D is unresolved. CDR3 length: 15 residues. Trimming cost V 4 bases and J 0 bases, with 10 bases left between them. CDR1 is MNHNY and CDR2 is SVGAGI in the germline V gene (reference sequence). The CDR3 reads CASSSRYDSGNTIYF. Written as DNA, the CDR3 is TGTGCCAGCAGTTCTAGATACGACTCTGGAAACACCATATATTTT.

The V and J genes are TRBV5-1 and TRBJ2-7; 7 bases are shared with TRBD1. The CDR3 has 14 amino acids. Germline lookup yields CDR1 SGHRS and CDR2 YFSETQ. V trimming: 3 bases; J trimming: 0 bases; junction bases outside the gene matches: 3. The CDR3 spells CASSSTGDSYEQYF. Written as DNA, the CDR3 is TGCGCCAGCAGCTCTACAGGGGACTCCTACGAGCAGTACTTC.

CDR3 region: CASSQDSFQTVNTEAFF. Written as DNA, the CDR3 is TGCGCCAGCAGCCAAGACTCCTTCCAAACGGTGAACACTGAAGCTTTCTTT. The V and J genes are TRBV4-1 and TRBJ1-1; no definite D call. V was clipped by 0 bases and J by 0 bases, with 14 bases between them. CDR1 is MGHRA and CDR2 is YSYEKL in the germline V gene. The CDR3 totals 17 residues.

This clone has just one count. This chain uses TRBV5-4 with TRBJ2-5; maybe TRBD1 (6 bases). CDR1 and CDR2 (germline): SGHNT, YYREEE (reference sequence). V lost 2 bases to trimming and J lost 4 bases, with 9 bases between them. This CDR3 is 13 amino acids long. This CDR3 reads CASSFQGGETQYF. The CDR3, as DNA: TGTGCCAGCAGCTTTCAAGGGGGAGAGACCCAGTACTTC.